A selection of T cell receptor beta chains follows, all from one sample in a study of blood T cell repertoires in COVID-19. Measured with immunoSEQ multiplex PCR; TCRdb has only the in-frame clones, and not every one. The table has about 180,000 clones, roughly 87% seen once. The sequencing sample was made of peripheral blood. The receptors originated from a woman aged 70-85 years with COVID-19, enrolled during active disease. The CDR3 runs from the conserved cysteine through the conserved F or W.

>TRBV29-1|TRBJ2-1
CSVAQGTRNEQFF
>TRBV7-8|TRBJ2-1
CASSSGTFLKSSYNEQFF
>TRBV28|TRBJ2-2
CASRFSGGTGELFF
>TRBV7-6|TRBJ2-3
CASSLVGDTDTQYF
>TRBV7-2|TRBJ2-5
CASSPPRGQGETQYF
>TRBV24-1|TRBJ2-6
CATSAAGGPPGANVLTF
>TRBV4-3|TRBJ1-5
CASSQDVNTQPQHF
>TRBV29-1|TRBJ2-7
CSVTDKPSSYEQYF
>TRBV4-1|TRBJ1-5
CASSQGTGQLVVQPQHF
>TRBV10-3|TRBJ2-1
CAISLTSGIYNEQFF
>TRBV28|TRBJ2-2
CASSPGTSGIVNTGELFF
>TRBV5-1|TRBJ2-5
CASSLAYSQETQYF
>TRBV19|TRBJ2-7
CASSNGRIYEQYF
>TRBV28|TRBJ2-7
CASRGGTLRGEQYF